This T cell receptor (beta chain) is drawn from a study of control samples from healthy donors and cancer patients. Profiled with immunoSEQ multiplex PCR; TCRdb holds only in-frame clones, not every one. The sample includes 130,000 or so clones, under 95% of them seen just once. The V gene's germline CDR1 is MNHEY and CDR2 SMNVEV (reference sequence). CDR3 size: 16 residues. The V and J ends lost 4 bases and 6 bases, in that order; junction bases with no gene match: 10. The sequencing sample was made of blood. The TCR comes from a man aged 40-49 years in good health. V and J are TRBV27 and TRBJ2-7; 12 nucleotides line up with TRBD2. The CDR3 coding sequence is TGTGCCAGCAGTTCCGGACCACTAGCGGGAGGAGGCGAGCAGTACTTC. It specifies CASSSGPLAGGGEQYF.